This T cell receptor (beta chain) was identified during a study of T cells in Graves' hyperthyroidism and ophthalmopathy. PBMCs were obtained from approximately 10 ml fresh peripheral blood. It was RNA transcripts that yielded the amplified TCR beta CDR3 regions. The TCR CDR3 was amplified in a first-round RT-PCR using the HTBI primer set. MiXCR, applied by TCRdb to the multiplex PCR reads, yields one record per CDR3 protein. Of a few hundred thousand distinct CDR3 sequences listed, under 25% are singletons. CDR1 and CDR2 (germline): MDHEN, SYDVKM. This CDR3 contains 14 residues. The germline V and J ends were trimmed by 4 bases and 9 bases, with 16 bases remaining between them. This clonotype was picked up many times.

The chain links TRBV28 to TRBJ1-5, with unresolved D. This TCR was recovered from a man younger than 30 with Graves' hyperthyroidism. The specimen was blood. Here the CDR3 DNA reads TGTGCCAGCAGTTGGGGAGCCGCTCAACGGCCCCAGCATTTT. It yields the protein CASSWGAAQRPQHF. The full variable domain, in which reference TRBV28 and TRBJ1-5 provide the parts outside the CDR3, is DVKVTQSSRYLVKRTGEKVFLECVQDMDHENMFWYRQDPGLGLRLIYFSYDVKMKEKGDIPEGYSVSREKKERFSLILESASTNQTSMYLCASSWGAAQRPQHFGDGTRLSIL.